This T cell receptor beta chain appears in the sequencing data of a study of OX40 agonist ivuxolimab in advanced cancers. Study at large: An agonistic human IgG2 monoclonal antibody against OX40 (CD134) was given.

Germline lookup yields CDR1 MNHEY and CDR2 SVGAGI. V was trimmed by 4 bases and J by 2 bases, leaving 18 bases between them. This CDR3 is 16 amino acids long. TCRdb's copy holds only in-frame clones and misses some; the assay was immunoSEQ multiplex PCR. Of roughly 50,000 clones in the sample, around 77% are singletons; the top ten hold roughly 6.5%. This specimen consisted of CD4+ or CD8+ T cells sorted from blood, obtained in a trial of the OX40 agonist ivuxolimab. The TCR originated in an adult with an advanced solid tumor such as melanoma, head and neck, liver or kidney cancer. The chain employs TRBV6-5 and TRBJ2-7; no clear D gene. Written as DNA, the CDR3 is TGTGCCAGCAGTTCGACTCCCCCCGGTAAGGCCTACGAGCAGTACTTC. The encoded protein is CASSSTPPGKAYEQYF.